A selection of T cell receptor beta chains follows, all from one sample in a study of blood T cell repertoires in COVID-19. TCRdb's copy holds only in-frame clones and misses some; the assay was immunoSEQ multiplex PCR. Among roughly 200,000 clones listed, around nine tenths were seen once. Specimen: peripheral blood. These receptors were taken from a man aged 50-60 years with COVID-19, enrolled during active disease. CDR3s include the opening cysteine and the closing phenylalanine or tryptophan. The D gene is left open where the match is weak. Not all rows give a size; the values are once, few, many and, for expanded clones, a class.

size	V	length	D	J	DNA	CDR3
NA	TRBV5-5	15	TRBD1	TRBJ2-7	TGTGCCAGCAGTCGACAGGGCCCCACTACCTACGAGCAGTACTTC	CASSRQGPTTYEQYF
NA	TRBV6-5	13	TRBD1	TRBJ1-2	TGTGCCACCTACCCGGGACAGGGAGGCGGCTACACCTTC	CATYPGQGGGYTF
NA	TRBV14	16	TRBD1	TRBJ2-2	TGTGCCAGCAGTCGAGCCGGGACAGGGCGCGTCGGGGAGCTGTTTTTT	CASSRAGTGRVGELFF
NA	TRBV6-5	15	TRBD2	TRBJ2-1	TGTGCCAGCAGTTACGGACTAGCGCCCAGCAGCGAGCAGTTCTTC	CASSYGLAPSSEQFF
NA	TRBV10-3	16	NA	TRBJ1-4	TGTGCCATCAGTGAGTCGGTAGGTCTAGCGGATGAAAAACTGTTTTTT	CAISESVGLADEKLFF
once	TRBV6-5	14	TRBD1	TRBJ2-7	TGTGCCAGCAGTCGAGCAGGGGGCACCTACGAGCAGTACTTC	CASSRAGGTYEQYF
once	TRBV18	18	TRBD1	TRBJ1-3	TGTGCCAGCTCAATCGACAGGGTTTCGGGGGCCTCTGGAAACACCATATATTTT	CASSIDRVSGASGNTIYF
few	TRBV5-1	15	NA	TRBJ1-1	TGCGCCAGCAGCCCGGCGGGGGGCCTGAACACTGAAGCTTTCTTT	CASSPAGGLNTEAFF
NA	TRBV28	14	NA	TRBJ2-7	TGTGCCAGCAGTTTAGGCCCGGGGATCTACGAGCAGTACTTC	CASSLGPGIYEQYF
NA	TRBV5-6	16	TRBD1	TRBJ1-2	TGTGCCAGCAGCTTGATGGGACAGGGGATGAGTAGTGGCTACACCTTC	CASSLMGQGMSSGYTF
NA	TRBV7-6	18	TRBD1	TRBJ2-7	TGTGCCAGCAGCTTAACGCTGGACGGGACAGGTAGCCCCTACGAGCAGTACTTC	CASSLTLDGTGSPYEQYF
NA	TRBV15	16	NA	TRBJ1-5	TGTGCCACCAGCACCGGGGGGACGGCGATCAATCAGCCCCAGCATTTT	CATSTGGTAINQPQHF
NA	TRBV9	19	TRBD2	TRBJ2-7	TGTGCCAGCAGCGGACCGAGGACTAGCGGGGATATCATCTCCTACGAGCAGTACTTC	CASSGPRTSGDIISYEQYF
NA	TRBV20-1	12	TRBD1	TRBJ2-7	TGCAGTGCTAGTGGGGACAGGGACGAGCAGTACTTC	CSASGDRDEQYF
few	TRBV6-1	11	NA	TRBJ1-2	TGTGCCAGCAGTGAAGTAGAATTCAACACCTTC	CASSEVEFNTF
NA	TRBV5-6	16	TRBD1	TRBJ1-1	TGTGCCAGCTCCCTCGGCGGACAGGGGTCGAACACTGAAGCTTTCTTT	CASSLGGQGSNTEAFF
NA	TRBV6-5	12	NA	TRBJ2-7	TGTGCCAGCAGTCAACAGGTTGCCGAGCAGTACTTC	CASSQQVAEQYF
NA	TRBV6-6	15	NA	TRBJ2-1	TGTGCCAGCAGTTACTCGGAGAGCTCCTACAATGAGCAGTTCTTC	CASSYSESSYNEQFF
NA	TRBV19	14	TRBD1	TRBJ2-7	TGTGCCACCTCTTCGGGACAGGGGCTCTACGAGCAGTACTTC	CATSSGQGLYEQYF
NA	TRBV9	18	TRBD1	TRBJ2-2	TGTGCCAGCAGCGTAAGGCCGGGACAGGGTTATGACACCGGGGAGCTGTTTTTT	CASSVRPGQGYDTGELFF